What follows are 11 T cell receptor beta chains derived from one specimen sequenced in a study of cytomegalovirus exposure and HLA in healthy donors. A multiplex PCR was run with 60 Vbeta primers and 13 Jbeta primers. The repertoire was sequenced with immunoSEQ multiplex PCR; TCRdb's copy has only in-frame clones and lacks some. Here the sample spans 83,000 or so clones, about 75% being singletons. The material sequenced was PBMCs. The receptors come from a female donor in good health and CMV-seronegative.

The CDR3 loop is CASQGFNQPQHF. DNA of the CDR3: TGTGCCAGCCAGGGTTTCAATCAGCCCCAGCATTTT. V and J are TRBV6-5 and TRBJ1-5; D might be TRBD1 (5 bases). Per germline, CDR1 MNHEY and CDR2 SVGAGI. The CDR3 runs 12 residues. The ends were cut back, 8 bases at V and 3 bases at J, with 8 bases in the middle.

The V call is TRBV6-1, the J call TRBJ1-2; the match to TRBD1 covers 11 bases. This CDR3 has 14 residues. Germline assignment: CDR1 MNHNS and CDR2 SASEGT. With V trimmed by 2 bases and J by 7 bases, 3 bases remained unmatched. The CDR3 bases are TGTGCCAGCAGTGAATATGGACAGGGGGCTGGCTACACCTTC. Residues: CASSEYGQGAGYTF.

The chain carries TRBV28 and TRBJ2-3, with TRBD2 as a possible D gene (6 bases). CDR1 is MDHEN, CDR2 SYDVKM, per germline. Trimming pared 3 bases from V and 0 bases from J, leaving 7 bases between. The length of the CDR3 is 14 residues. CDR3 residues: CASSFGTSTDTQYF. In nucleotides, the CDR3 is TGTGCCAGCAGTTTCGGGACTAGCACAGATACGCAGTATTTT.

The chain combines TRBV9 with TRBJ2-7; 11 nucleotides match TRBD2. Germline CDR1 SGDLS, CDR2 YYNGEE. The ends lost 4 bases at V and 0 bases at J; junction bases unmatched: 3. The CDR3 is 15 residues long. CDR3 DNA: TGTGCCAGCAGCAAACTAGCGGGGGACTCCTACGAGCAGTACTTC. Translated, it gives CASSKLAGDSYEQYF.

V usage is TRBV28 and J usage is TRBJ1-6; D remains ambiguous. Trimming removed 3 bases at V and 1 base at J, with 16 bases between. The CDR3 spans 18 residues. Germline V gives CDR1 MDHEN, CDR2 SYDVKM. The CDR3 DNA follows: TGTGCCAGCAGTTTCGGGATAGACGGAGGGTCCTATAATTCACCCCTCCACTTT. Translated, it gives CASSFGIDGGSYNSPLHF.

The chain carries TRBV5-8 and TRBJ2-5; 7 bases fit TRBD1. The CDR3 totals 15 residues. CDR1 and CDR2 (germline): SGHTS, YDEGEE. J gave up 4 bases and V 4 bases, and 10 bases lay outside the gene matches. CDR3 in DNA: TGTGCCAGCAGCCCACAGGGGTTGGTGACAGAGACCCAGTACTTC. Its translation is CASSPQGLVTETQYF. The entire variable domain, with the rest obtained from reference TRBV5-8 and TRBJ2-5, is as follows: EAGVTQSPTHLIKTRGQQATLRCSPISGHTSVYWYQQALGLGLQFLLWYDEGEERNRGNFPPRFSGRQFPNYSSELNVNALELEDSALYLCASSPQGLVTETQYFGPGTRLLVL.

This clone showed up just a few times. The chain carries TRBV6-5 and TRBJ1-2; TRBD1 aligns across 7 bases. The CDR3 extends over 12 amino acids. With V trimmed by 10 bases and J by 4 bases, 6 bases remained unmatched. Germline V CDR1 and CDR2: MNHEY, SVGAGI. CDR3 DNA: TGTGCCACATGGGGACAGATCTATGGCTACACCTTC. As protein: CATWGQIYGYTF.

This clone was picked up a small number of times. The V gene is TRBV28, the J gene TRBJ1-5; D unresolved. CDR3 length equals 12 residues. Germline CDR1 MDHEN, CDR2 SYDVKM. Between the trimmed V and J ends, which lost 6 bases and 6 bases, there was a span of 9 bases. The CDR3 nucleotides are TGTGCCAGCAGATTAGGAGGTCAGCCCCAGCATTTT. It yields the protein CASRLGGQPQHF. Drawing the rest from reference TRBV28 and TRBJ1-5, the complete variable domain is DVKVTQSSRYLVKRTGEKVFLECVQDMDHENMFWYRQDPGLGLRLIYFSYDVKMKEKGDIPEGYSVSREKKERFSLILESASTNQTSMYLCASRLGGQPQHFGDGTRLSIL.

The chain employs TRBV28 and TRBJ2-3; tentatively, D is TRBD2 (5 bases). The germline V gene encodes CDR1 MDHEN and CDR2 SYDVKM. This CDR3 contains 17 residues. V was cut by 6 bases and J by 0 bases, with 19 bases left in between. The CDR3 DNA sequence: TGTGCCAGCAGACCCCTGCTCGGAGGTGGCAGCACAGATACGCAGTATTTT. Amino acid sequence: CASRPLLGGGSTDTQYF.

This rearrangement joins TRBV6-1 to TRBJ1-1; D gene uncertain. Germline lookup yields CDR1 MNHNS and CDR2 SASEGT. V was trimmed by 7 bases and J by 5 bases, leaving 14 bases between them. There are 13 residues in the CDR3. The chain's CDR3 is CASIERRETEAFF. The CDR3 nucleotides are TGTGCCAGCATCGAACGGCGGGAGACTGAAGCTTTCTTT.

This clone was counted once. The chain combines TRBV7-6 with TRBJ2-7; D is ambiguous. The CDR3 sequence is 13 residues long. Trimming pared 0 bases from V and 3 bases from J, leaving 6 bases between. CDR1 is SGHVS and CDR2 is FNYEAQ in the germline V gene. The CDR3 DNA follows: TGTGCCAGCAGCTTAGCTCAGGACTACGAGCAGTACTTC. It yields the protein CASSLAQDYEQYF.